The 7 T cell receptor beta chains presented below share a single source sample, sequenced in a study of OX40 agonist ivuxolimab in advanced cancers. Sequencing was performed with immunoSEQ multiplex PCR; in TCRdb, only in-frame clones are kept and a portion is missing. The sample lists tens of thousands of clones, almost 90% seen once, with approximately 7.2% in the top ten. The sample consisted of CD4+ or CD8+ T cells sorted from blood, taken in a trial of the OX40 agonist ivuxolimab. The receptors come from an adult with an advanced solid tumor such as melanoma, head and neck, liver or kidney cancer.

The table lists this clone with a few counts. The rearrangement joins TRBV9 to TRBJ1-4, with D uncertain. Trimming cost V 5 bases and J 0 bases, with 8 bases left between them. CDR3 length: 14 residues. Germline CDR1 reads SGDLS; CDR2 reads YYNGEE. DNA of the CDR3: TGTGCCAGCAGTCGTAGCCCAACTAATGAAAAACTGTTTTTT. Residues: CASSRSPTNEKLFF.

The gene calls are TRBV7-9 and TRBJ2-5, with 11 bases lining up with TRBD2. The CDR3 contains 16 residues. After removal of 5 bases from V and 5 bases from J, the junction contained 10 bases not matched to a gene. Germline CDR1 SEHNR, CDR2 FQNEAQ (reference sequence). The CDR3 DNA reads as TGTGCCAGCAGCGAGACTAGCGGGGTCCCGGGTGAGACCCAGTACTTC. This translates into CASSETSGVPGETQYF.

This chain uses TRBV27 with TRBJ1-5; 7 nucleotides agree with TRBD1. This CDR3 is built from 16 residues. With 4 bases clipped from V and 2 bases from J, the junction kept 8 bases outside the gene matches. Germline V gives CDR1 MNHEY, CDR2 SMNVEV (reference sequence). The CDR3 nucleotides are TGTGCCAGCAGTTCCTACAGGGGCGGCGGCAATCAGCCCCAGCATTTT. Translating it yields CASSSYRGGGNQPQHF.

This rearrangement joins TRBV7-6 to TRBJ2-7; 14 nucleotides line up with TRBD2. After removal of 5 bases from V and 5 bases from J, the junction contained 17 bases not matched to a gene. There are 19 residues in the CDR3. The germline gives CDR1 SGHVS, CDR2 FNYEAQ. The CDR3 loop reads CASSPTRTGTSGSTHEQYF. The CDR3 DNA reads TGTGCCAGCAGCCCAACACGGACAGGGACTAGCGGGAGTACCCACGAGCAGTACTTC.

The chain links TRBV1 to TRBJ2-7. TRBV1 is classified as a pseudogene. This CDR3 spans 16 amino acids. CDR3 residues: CTSSQEGLGDDYEQYF. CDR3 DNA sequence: TGCACCAGCAGCCAAGAAGGGCTAGGGGACGACTACGAGCAGTACTTC.

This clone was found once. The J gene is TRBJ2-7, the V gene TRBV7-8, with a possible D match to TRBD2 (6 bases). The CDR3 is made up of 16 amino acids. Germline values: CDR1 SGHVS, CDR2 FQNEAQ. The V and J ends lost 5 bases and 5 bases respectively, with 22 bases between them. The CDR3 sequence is CASSLREISRRDEQYF. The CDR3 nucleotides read TGTGCCAGCAGCCTACGGGAGATCTCCCGAAGGGACGAGCAGTACTTC.

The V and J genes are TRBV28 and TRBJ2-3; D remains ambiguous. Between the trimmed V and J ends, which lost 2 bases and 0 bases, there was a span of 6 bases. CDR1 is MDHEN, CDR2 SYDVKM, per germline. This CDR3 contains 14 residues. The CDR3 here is CASSLAASTDTQYF. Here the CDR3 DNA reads TGTGCCAGCAGTTTAGCGGCTAGCACAGATACGCAGTATTTT.